Shown below are 9 T cell receptor beta chains from a single sample sequenced in a study of regulatory T cells in long-lasting Graves disease. Time point noted: persistent/refractory GD, antithyroid drugs over 5 years with positive TRAb. There was RNA extracted from PBMCs, and the TCR library was made from it. Arm-PCR of CDR3 regions and iRepertoire HTBI primers were the basis on which TCR beta libraries were built. TCRdb re-analysed the multiplex PCR reads in MiXCR, keeping a single row per CDR3 protein. The table records 450,000 or so distinct CDR3 sequences, less than 25% of them present only once. Here the sequenced sample was peripheral blood mononuclear cells (PBMCs), taken when the disease was refractory, from a patient treated with antithyroid drugs. The receptors were sampled from a female donor with Graves disease.

The chain is built from TRBV6-5 and TRBJ2-7; TRBD2 aligns across 9 bases. The CDR3 sequence is 16 residues long. Looked up from germline, CDR1 is MNHEY and CDR2 is SVGAGI. V lost 0 bases to trimming and J lost 4 bases; unmatched junction nucleotides: 7. The CDR3 DNA is TGTGCCAGCAGTTACTCGGGCGGGAGGGCCTCGTACGAGCAGTACTTC. Amino acids: CASSYSGGRASYEQYF.

The chain combines TRBV11-2 with TRBJ1-3; tentatively, D is TRBD1 (6 bases). V shed 6 bases and J shed 2 bases, with 14 bases lying between them. The CDR3 extends over 15 amino acids. From germline, CDR1 is SGHAT and CDR2 FQNNGV. The CDR3: CASRTSTGPGNTIYF. The CDR3 DNA follows: TGTGCCAGCAGGACCTCGACAGGCCCTGGAAACACCATATATTTT.

In this sample, this clonotype turned up many times. The V call is TRBV6-5, the J call TRBJ1-1; D may be TRBD1 (6 bases). The CDR3 extends over 14 amino acids. The germline V gene encodes CDR1 MNHEY and CDR2 SVGAGI. Deletions cut 4 bases from V and 12 bases from J, with 21 bases between. The CDR3 nucleotides are TGTGCCAGCAGTTCACTGACGGGGGTGAGGGGGACTTTCTTT. It encodes CASSSLTGVRGTFF.

This clonotype was counted ten times or more. The chain couples TRBV28 to TRBJ1-5, with 9 bases matching TRBD1. The length of the CDR3 is 16 residues. After removal of 5 bases from V and 1 base from J, the junction contained 6 bases not matched to a gene. Per germline, CDR1 MDHEN and CDR2 SYDVKM. The CDR3: CASSLNGQGSNQPQHF. The CDR3 nucleotides are TGTGCCAGCAGTCTGAATGGACAGGGGAGCAATCAGCCCCAGCATTTT.

In this sample, this clonotype turned up many times. The chain carries TRBV7-8 and TRBJ1-1, with 8 nucleotides matching TRBD1. The germline gives CDR1 SGHVS, CDR2 FQNEAQ. This CDR3 region has 14 residues. V gave up 5 bases and J gave up 4 bases; unmatched junction bases: 6. The CDR3 DNA follows: TGTGCCAGCAGCCCCAGGGGGCTAAGCACTGAAGCTTTCTTT. Its translation: CASSPRGLSTEAFF.

This clonotype showed up just a few times. The chain uses TRBV7-9 and TRBJ2-7; D remains ambiguous. The germline gives CDR1 SEHNR, CDR2 FQNEAQ (reference sequence). There are 16 residues in the CDR3. The V end lost 6 bases, the J end lost 2 bases, and 20 bases lay between the germline ends. This CDR3 is CASSQSVVMGTYEQYF. DNA of the CDR3: TGTGCCAGCAGTCAAAGTGTGGTGATGGGGACCTACGAGCAGTACTTC.

This clonotype was found many times. V is TRBV27 and J is TRBJ2-7; 7 positions match TRBD2. With 2 bases clipped from V and 5 bases from J, the junction kept 15 bases outside the gene matches. The CDR3 extends over 17 amino acids. The germline gives CDR1 MNHEY, CDR2 SMNVEV (reference sequence). The CDR3 DNA reads TGTGCCAGCAGTTTAGGAACAGCGGGAACAAGAAGGAACGAGCAGTACTTC. Encoded protein: CASSLGTAGTRRNEQYF.

The chain employs TRBV4-1 and TRBJ1-1, with 8 bases aligning to TRBD1. CDR1 and CDR2 from the germline V gene are MGHRA and YSYEKL. CDR3 length: 13 residues. Trimming took 1 base from V and 12 from J; bases not matched to a gene: 7. In DNA, the CDR3 is TGCGCCAGCAGCCAAGTGACAGACAGGGGAACTTTCTTT. Its protein product is CASSQVTDRGTFF.

This clonotype was seen at least ten times. The chain links TRBV7-2 to TRBJ1-5; D remains unclear. The CDR3 loop spans 14 amino acids. Germline V gives CDR1 SGHTA, CDR2 FQGNSA. V was pared by 5 bases and J by 2 bases, with 10 bases between. CDR3: CASSPTSGNQPQHF. As DNA, the CDR3 is TGTGCCAGCAGCCCCACAAGTGGCAATCAGCCCCAGCATTTT.